This T cell receptor (beta chain) was observed in a study of Ad26.COV2.S vaccination and SARS-CoV-2 variants. Study context: Ad26.COV2.S was injected intramuscularly once or twice, 56 days apart.

Findings and limits, study-wide: After vaccination, reports described spike-specific CD8+ and CD4+ T cell responses as showing substantial breadth. Non-spike TCR breadth did not differ much between vaccine and placebo recipients.

The ends were cut back, 2 bases at V and 2 bases at J, with 10 bases in the middle. The germline CDR1 and CDR2 sequences are GTSNPN and SVGIG (reference sequence). The CDR3 is 14 residues long. Generated by immunoSEQ multiplex PCR, the TCRdb table keeps only in-frame clones and is missing some. Of some 320,000 clones listed, around 85% are singletons. The sample's treatment: 15 to 20 received Ad26.COV2.S at low or high dose, single or two shots; about 5 received placebo; per-sample allocation not given. Sampling occurred on day 63 after the first vaccine or placebo injection. The donor's status was that of an adult aged 18-55 years in Boston. This clone was observed many times. No antigen is known for it.

The sample in question was peripheral blood, obtained in a trial of Ad26.COV2.S vaccine versus placebo. The J gene is TRBJ1-3, the V gene TRBV30; D is ambiguous. The sequence came from a person between 18 and 60 years old who received the Ad26.COV2.S COVID-19 vaccine or a placebo. The DNA of the CDR3 is TGTGCCTGGAGTTTTCGGCAGGCTGGAAACACCATATATTTT. Amino acid sequence: CAWSFRQAGNTIYF.